Each of the 28 T cell receptor beta chains below was sequenced from the same sample in a study of T cell changes during pregnancy in multiple sclerosis. Sequencing used immunoSEQ multiplex PCR; TCRdb keeps in-frame clones, though not all of them. The sample lists about 39,000 clones, around four fifths seen once, with around 0.65% in the top ten. Sequenced material: CD4+ T cells from peripheral blood mononuclear cells, taken before pregnancy. The origin of the receptors is a female donor with multiple sclerosis, enrolled in a pregnancy study.

This clone has a single count. In DNA, the CDR3 is TGTGCCAGCAGTTTACTCACCGGGGAGCAGTACTTC. Translated, it gives CASSLLTGEQYF. This chain joins TRBV28 and TRBJ2-7; D ambiguous. From germline, CDR1 is MDHEN and CDR2 SYDVKM. The V end lost 2 bases, the J end lost 7 bases, and 9 bases lay between the germline ends. The length of the CDR3 is 12 residues.

The chain has TRBV2 and TRBJ2-3, with D maybe TRBD2 (6 bases). V was pared by 3 bases and J by 0 bases, with 10 bases between. Germline V CDR1 and CDR2: SNHLY, FYNNEI. This CDR3 is 15 amino acids long. DNA of the CDR3: TGTGCCAGCAGTGACCTCGGGACTAGCACAGATACGCAGTATTTT. Amino acids: CASSDLGTSTDTQYF.

The chain recombines TRBV5-6 with TRBJ2-3; D remains unclear. Per the germline V gene, CDR1 is SGHDT and CDR2 is YYEEEE. With 3 bases removed from V and 3 bases from J, the gap between germline ends came to 8 bases. This CDR3 comprises 13 residues. DNA for the CDR3: TGTGCCAGCAGCTCGACCGGGACAGATACGCAGTATTTT. Encoded protein: CASSSTGTDTQYF.

CDR3 sequence: CASSPGTGVGYEQYF. The DNA for the CDR3 is TGTGCCAGCAGCCCTGGGACAGGGGTTGGGTACGAGCAGTACTTC. The chain links TRBV11-3 to TRBJ2-7; 10 positions agree with TRBD1. Germline V lookup: CDR1 SGHNT, CDR2 YENEEA. The V and J ends lost 5 bases and 4 bases, in that order; junction bases with no gene match: 8. The CDR3 length is 15 residues.

CDR3 region: CASSYLAVHTDTQYF. As DNA, the CDR3 is TGTGCCAGCAGTTACCTAGCGGTTCACACAGATACGCAGTATTTT. V usage is TRBV6-5 and J usage is TRBJ2-3; 7 nucleotides line up with TRBD2. The V segment lost 2 bases and the J segment 2 bases; nucleotides outside the gene matches: 4. The CDR3 runs to 15 residues. Germline V gives CDR1 MNHEY, CDR2 SVGAGI.

The rearrangement joins TRBV7-9 to TRBJ1-1; D remains unclear. Trimming stripped 5 bases from V and 1 base from J, with 2 bases between. Germline CDR1 and CDR2: SEHNR and FQNEAQ (reference sequence). The CDR3 runs 11 residues. CDR3 coding DNA: TGTGCCAGCAGCCAGAACACTGAAGCTTTCTTT. This encodes CASSQNTEAFF.

This chain joins TRBV7-2 and TRBJ1-2; no firm D call. V was pared by 4 bases and J by 1 base, with 13 bases between. The CDR3 length is 15 residues. Germline values: CDR1 SGHTA, CDR2 FQGNSA. This CDR3 is CASSSYGESNYGYTF. CDR3 in DNA: TGTGCCAGCAGCTCATACGGGGAAAGTAACTATGGCTACACCTTC.

CDR3 in DNA: TGTGCCAGCAGTTTTGACAGGGACGTTCTCTATGGCTACACCTTC. Translated: CASSFDRDVLYGYTF. The chain combines TRBV6-1 with TRBJ1-2, with 7 bases matching TRBD1. V trimming: 5 bases; J trimming: 4 bases; junction bases outside the gene matches: 10. From germline, CDR1 is MNHNS and CDR2 SASEGT. CDR3 length equals 15 residues.

This chain joins TRBV13 and TRBJ2-2, with 12 bases identical to TRBD2. The germline gives CDR1 PRHDT, CDR2 FYEKMQ (reference sequence). CDR3 size: 15 residues. V lost 4 bases, J lost 7 bases, and 4 bases stayed unmatched. The DNA of the CDR3 is TGTGCCAGCAGCTCTAGCGGGAGGGCGAACGGGGAGCTGTTTTTT. It encodes CASSSSGRANGELFF.

This clone was seen only a few times. J is TRBJ2-2 and V is TRBV10-3; 10 positions agree with TRBD1. Per germline, CDR1 ENHRY and CDR2 SYGVKD. J was trimmed by 5 bases and V by 3 bases; bases with no gene match: 6. This CDR3 contains 16 residues. DNA for the CDR3: TGTGCCATCAGTGACTCCGACAGGGGGCAAACCGGGGAGCTGTTTTTT. As protein: CAISDSDRGQTGELFF.

The chain combines TRBV30 with TRBJ1-5; D unclear. Germline CDR1 GTSNPN, CDR2 SVGIG (reference sequence). This CDR3 is 13 amino acids long. The V and J ends lost 3 bases and 0 bases respectively, with 6 bases between them. This chain's CDR3 is CAWRRDSNQPQHF. The CDR3, as DNA: TGTGCCTGGAGGAGAGATAGCAATCAGCCCCAGCATTTT. Combining the CDR3 with reference TRBV30 and TRBJ1-5 gives the whole variable domain SQTIHQWPATLVQPVGSPLSLECTVEGTSNPNLYWYRQAAGRGLQLLFYSVGIGQISSEVPQNLSASRPQDRQFILSSKKLLLSDSGFYLCAWRRDSNQPQHFGDGTRLSIL.

This rearrangement joins TRBV27 to TRBJ1-6; no clear D. This CDR3 is 14 amino acids long. CDR1 is MNHEY, CDR2 SMNVEV, per germline (reference sequence). Trimming pared 3 bases from V and 10 bases from J, leaving 13 bases between. CDR3 coding DNA: TGTGCCAGCAGTTTTCTCGAGTCCAAGTCACCCCTCCACTTT. This sequence encodes CASSFLESKSPLHF.

This sequence joins TRBV11-2 and TRBJ2-7, with D maybe TRBD1 (5 bases). The ends were cut back, 5 bases at V and 4 bases at J, with 9 bases in the middle. The CDR3 is 12 residues long. Germline assignment: CDR1 SGHAT and CDR2 FQNNGV. CDR3 sequence: CASSPAGYEQYF. CDR3 DNA sequence: TGTGCCAGCAGCCCTGCAGGGTACGAGCAGTACTTC.

The rearrangement joins TRBV30 to TRBJ1-1; D is possibly TRBD1 (6 bases). The CDR3 is made up of 17 amino acids. V lost 4 bases, J lost 1 base, and 22 bases lay in between. Looked up from germline, CDR1 is GTSNPN and CDR2 is SVGIG (reference sequence). CDR3 amino acids: CAWTVRGIRTANTEAFF. Here the CDR3 DNA reads TGTGCCTGGACCGTAAGGGGGATCAGGACAGCGAACACTGAAGCTTTCTTT.

V gene TRBV9 combines with J gene TRBJ2-3, with 13 bases that match TRBD2. The CDR3 totals 17 residues. Germline V gene data show CDR1 as SGDLS and CDR2 as YYNGEE. The junction had 8 bases not matched to a gene; V was cut back by 4 bases and J by 3 bases. The CDR3, as DNA: TGTGCCAGCAGCCCCCCCACGGGACTAGCGGGAACAGATACGCAGTATTTT. Translated: CASSPPTGLAGTDTQYF.

This chain uses TRBV7-2 with TRBJ1-5; maybe TRBD1 (5 bases). Trimming took 3 bases from V and 11 from J, leaving 14 bases between them. This CDR3 has 13 amino acids. Germline V gene data show CDR1 as SGHTA and CDR2 as FQGNSA. Written as DNA, the CDR3 is TGTGCCAGCAGCTTGGGGGGGTATGAATCCCAGCATTTT. Protein sequence: CASSLGGYESQHF.

The chain is built from TRBV18 and TRBJ2-1; 9 bases agree with TRBD2. Per germline, CDR1 KGHSH and CDR2 LQKENI. Trimming cost V 0 bases and J 4 bases; bases outside gene matches: 4. This CDR3 is built from 16 residues. CDR3 residues: CASSPPSGSGYNEQFF. The CDR3 DNA sequence: TGTGCCAGCTCACCACCTAGCGGGAGTGGGTACAATGAGCAGTTCTTC.

V gene TRBV19 combines with J gene TRBJ1-1, with 7 bases matching TRBD1. The CDR3 spans 15 residues. The germline CDR1 and CDR2 sequences are LNHDA and SQIVND (reference sequence). V shed 7 bases, J shed 0 bases, and the junction held 8 bases outside the gene matches. CDR3 in DNA: TGTGCCAGTATCCGGTGGACAGGACTGAACACTGAAGCTTTCTTT. It specifies CASIRWTGLNTEAFF.

This rearrangement joins TRBV4-2 to TRBJ2-5; no clear D gene. Germline CDR1 LGHNA, CDR2 YNFKEQ. V was clipped by 4 bases and J by 1 base, with 10 bases between them. The CDR3 spans 14 residues. The DNA for the CDR3 is TGTGCCAGCAGCCCTCAGAATGCCCAAGAGACCCAGTACTTC. Its translation is CASSPQNAQETQYF.

The rearrangement links TRBV30 to TRBJ1-4, with 9 bases fitting TRBD1. After removal of 5 bases from V and 6 bases from J, the junction contained 4 bases not matched to a gene. The CDR3 length is 13 residues. Per the germline V gene, CDR1 is GTSNPN and CDR2 is SVGIG (reference sequence). The DNA of the CDR3 is TGTGCCTGGCAACAGGGGGCATATGAAAAACTGTTTTTT. It yields the protein CAWQQGAYEKLFF.

This rearrangement joins TRBV12-5 to TRBJ2-2; 13 bases are a match to TRBD2. The J segment lost 6 bases and the V segment lost 6 bases, leaving 13 bases of the junction unmatched. The CDR3 runs to 18 residues. Germline lookup yields CDR1 LGHNT and CDR2 FRNRAP. The CDR3 coding sequence is TGTGCTAGTGGGCGATTTACTAGCGGGAGGGCCTTAGCCGGGGAGCTGTTTTTT. Its protein product is CASGRFTSGRALAGELFF.

This chain connects TRBV7-9 to TRBJ2-1, with 8 bases aligning to TRBD1. Per the germline V gene, CDR1 is SEHNR and CDR2 is FQNEAQ (reference sequence). The CDR3 extends over 15 amino acids. Unmatched junction bases numbered 6, after V lost 5 bases and J lost 3 bases. This CDR3 is CASSPDRVNYNEQFF. The CDR3 nucleotides read TGTGCCAGCAGCCCGGACAGGGTGAACTACAATGAGCAGTTCTTC. Using reference TRBV7-9 and TRBJ2-1 for the parts outside the CDR3, the full variable domain is DTGVSQNPRHKITKRGQNVTFRCDPISEHNRLYWYRQTLGQGPEFLTYFQNEAQLEKSRLLSDRFSAERPKGSFSTLEIQRTEQGDSAMYLCASSPDRVNYNEQFFGPGTRLTVL.

The CDR3 DNA reads as TGCGCCAGCAGCCATGCGACGGGACAGCAAAACCCCTACGAGCAGTACTTC. It codes for CASSHATGQQNPYEQYF. The chain links TRBV4-1 to TRBJ2-7, with TRBD1 identical over 7 bases. The CDR3 runs 17 residues. With V trimmed by 3 bases and J by 2 bases, 13 bases remained unmatched. In germline, CDR1 is MGHRA, CDR2 YSYEKL.

V is TRBV5-4 and J is TRBJ1-1, with a possible D match to TRBD1 (6 bases). The V end lost 6 bases, the J end lost 3 bases, and 15 bases lay between the germline ends. This CDR3 is 14 amino acids long. CDR1 SGHNT and CDR2 YYREEE come from the germline V gene (reference sequence). The CDR3 here is CASTGGTRHTEAFF. In DNA, the CDR3 is TGTGCCAGCACCGGGGGGACACGACACACTGAAGCTTTCTTT.

The genes are TRBV29-1 and TRBJ1-1; 8 bases map to TRBD1. Germline V gene lookup returns CDR1 SQVTM and CDR2 ANQGSEA. J was trimmed by 11 bases and V by 2 bases; bases with no gene match: 4. The CDR3 loop spans 11 amino acids. The CDR3 coding sequence is TGCAGCGTTGAAAAGGACAGGGTGGCTTTCTTT. Amino acids: CSVEKDRVAFF.

The DNA for the CDR3 is TGTGCCAGCAGCCAAGAATCGCGCTCTGGAAACACCATATATTTT. Protein product: CASSQESRSGNTIYF. The chain carries TRBV4-2 and TRBJ1-3; the D is unclear. The CDR3 runs to 15 residues. Germline V lookup: CDR1 LGHNA, CDR2 YNFKEQ. V was pared by 0 bases and J by 0 bases, with 6 bases between.

The chain's CDR3 is CASSDKTGGNEQFF. CDR3 DNA: TGTGCCAGCAGCGACAAGACAGGGGGCAATGAGCAGTTCTTC. This chain uses TRBV5-4 with TRBJ2-1; 9 nucleotides match TRBD1. V lost 4 bases, J lost 6 bases, and 5 bases stayed unmatched. Germline CDR1 and CDR2: SGHNT and YYREEE (reference sequence). The CDR3 length is 14 residues.

This clone occurred a few times. The chain combines TRBV6-6 with TRBJ2-7; a weak D match, TRBD2 (5 bases). Germline CDR1 and CDR2: MNHNY and SVGAGI (reference sequence). The CDR3 contains 15 residues. Deletions cut 6 bases from V and 3 bases from J, with 18 bases between. CDR3: CASRDTTGTGYEQYF. The CDR3 DNA is TGTGCCAGCAGGGATACGACGGGAACGGGCTACGAGCAGTACTTC.